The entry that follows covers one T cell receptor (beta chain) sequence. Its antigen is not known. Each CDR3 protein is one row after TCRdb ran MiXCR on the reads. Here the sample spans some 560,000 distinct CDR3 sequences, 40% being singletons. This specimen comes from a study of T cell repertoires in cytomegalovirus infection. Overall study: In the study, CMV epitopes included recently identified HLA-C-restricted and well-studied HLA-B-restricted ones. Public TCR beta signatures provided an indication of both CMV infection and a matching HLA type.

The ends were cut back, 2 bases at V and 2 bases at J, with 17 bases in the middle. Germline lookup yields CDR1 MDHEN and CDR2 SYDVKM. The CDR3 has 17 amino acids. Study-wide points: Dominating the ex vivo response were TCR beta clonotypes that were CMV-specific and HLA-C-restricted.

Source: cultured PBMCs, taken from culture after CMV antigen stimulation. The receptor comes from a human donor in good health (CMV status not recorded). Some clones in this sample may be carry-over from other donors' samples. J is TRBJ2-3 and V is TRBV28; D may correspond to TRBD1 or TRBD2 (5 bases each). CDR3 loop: CASSLVGEVPITDTQYF. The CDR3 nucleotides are TGTGCCAGCAGTTTAGTGGGGGAAGTCCCCATCACAGATACGCAGTATTTT.